This TCR beta chain comes out of a study of cytomegalovirus exposure and HLA in healthy donors (dated by TCRdb to about 2017). With respect to the entire study: An earlier analysis of some 500 of the donors reported 276 Gb of sequence data and some 120 million unique TCR beta sequences from approximately 180 million T cells. Roughly 300 gigabases of sequencing data and 80 million or so unique TCR sequences were included in an early release covering about 620 HLA-typed donors. Among the roughly 390 genotyped donors, approximately 76% belonged to the genetic ancestry cluster associated with self-reported Caucasian donors. The study aimed to test whether cataloging public T cell receptors could reveal signatures of past pathogen exposure. The study used immunosequencing to profile the T cell repertoires of approximately 690 subjects and linked those repertoires to cytomegalovirus serostatus. A separate validation cohort of roughly 120 different subjects was used in addition to the approximately 640-subject first cohort. To predict cytomegalovirus infection status, the study brought together high-throughput TCR immunosequencing, statistical association of individual TCRs with disease status, and machine learning. In a later analysis, previously published TCR beta repertoires from roughly 710 donors were re-analyzed and high-resolution HLA genotyping was added so that TCR occurrence patterns could be studied. Rather than using new phenotypic data, the later analysis identified candidate immune exposures from TCR beta sequences and from how often those sequences occurred across donors. In an earlier analysis of around 540 of the donors, high-throughput TCR beta sequencing was used to judge whether each TCR beta V gene segment behaved as functional or pseudogenic. Alongside the repertoire data, information on donor age, sex, ethnicity and CMV serostatus was compiled. Genome-wide SNP genotypes for about three fifths of the 666 donors were used in a later genetic analysis, which treated that subset as a discovery cohort. All discovery cohort repertoires had been generated using a single sequencing platform. Both class I and class II loci were covered by HLA typing, at four-digit resolution. Typing coverage varied by locus: roughly 629-640 donors for A, B, C, DRB1 and DQB1; roughly 510 for DQA1; about 570 for DPA1; under 490 for DPB1. Roughly 5 DR-DQ haplotypes were handled as single units for association and clustering because linkage in the cohort was strong. Across 398 genotyped donors of the cohort, an average of about 220,000 unique TCR beta nucleotide sequences per donor were sequenced, and approximately 17% of those sequences were non-productive.

In total, 600 or so healthy bone marrow donors made up the cohort. At the time of sampling, all cohort members were nominally healthy, though unrecorded immune exposures were likely present. The donor tested CMV seronegative and was one of the 352 seronegative cohort members. Each donor provided a peripheral blood sample, and peripheral blood mononuclear cells were used for TCR beta sequencing. The Qiagen DNeasy Blood Extraction Kit was used to extract genomic DNA from the blood cell samples. A note on this clone: Its recognized antigen is unknown. Within one base of it there is no much larger clone, and no base qualities were kept.

The library was obtained by the immunoSEQ multiplex PCR assay. A mixture of 60 forward primers for TCR Vbeta segments and 13 reverse primers for TCR Jbeta segments was used in the multiplex PCR. A multiplex PCR assay on genomic DNA amplified the CDR3 region of rearranged TCR beta genes. Amplified TCR beta libraries were sequenced as 87-base-pair reads on the Illumina HiSeq System. As for the authors' bioinformatics: A later analysis counted around 72 million unique TCR beta chains across the 550 to 750 repertoires, and some 11 million of these chains were shared by at least two donors. Raw reads were error-corrected and collapsed into unique sequences by a nearest-neighbor algorithm in which closely related sequences were merged to remove PCR and sequencing errors. To assign V, D and J gene segments, CDR3 sequences were aligned to IMGT reference sequences. For a sequence to be retained, at least a six-nucleotide match to both a V gene segment and a J gene segment was required. Rearrangements were classified as productive when the CDR3 lacked stop codons and remained in frame with V and J, and all other rearrangements were classified as non-productive. CDR3 was defined by IMGT convention, running from the second conserved V-encoded cysteine to the conserved J-encoded phenylalanine. The earlier analysis of some 600 of the donors excluded sequences that lacked an unambiguous match to a single V gene segment. In an earlier analysis of roughly 600 of the donors, a V segment was called functional when productive rearrangements were above 56.7%, and segregating when the standard deviation between donors exceeded 5%. A statistical classification framework was built for diagnosing cytomegalovirus status from the catalog of TCR beta chain sequences. A later analysis assigned V and J genes by comparing TCR nucleotide sequences with IMGT/GENE-DB human TR gene sequences. A later analysis assigned CDR3 sequences and most-parsimonious VDJ recombination scenarios with the TCRdist pipeline. In a later analysis, every TCR beta chain was defined by the combination of its CDR3 amino acid sequence and its V-gene family, and reads without a unique V-gene family were dropped. In a later analysis, 450 to 600 highly shared, low-generation-probability nucleotide sequences were removed to address suspected cross-contamination and a sequencing artifact. In a later analysis, a clonal expansion index was calculated for each public chain from normalized within-repertoire ranks of inferred template counts. Generation probabilities in a later analysis came from a VDJ recombination model fitted to out-of-frame rearrangements, and those results were checked against IGoR. Hypergeometric tests were used in a later analysis to score TCR-TCR, TCR-HLA and TCR-CMV co-occurrence, with a repertoire-size bias correction applied to the TCR pairs. A later analysis estimated false discovery rates by permuting HLA or CMV assignments 20 times. A later analysis grouped co-occurring TCRs with DBSCAN, adding TCRdist sequence similarity when clustering within HLA-allele-positive subsets. Repertoires with fewer than 30,000 or more than 120,000 public chains, plus five repertoires with anomalous nucleotide sharing, were excluded from co-occurrence clustering. The immuneACCESS repertoire file appears here via TCRdb, limited to in-frame rearrangements. These files lack a portion of the clones; in checked studies, under half of the deficit traces to unresolved V genes, and the cause of the others is not known. V and J calls and clone size are as listed in that table; D and trimming were resolved from the DNA. Recorded for this sample are about 200,000 clones; approximately 86% of them occurred a single time. The ten largest make up less than 0.4% of the sample.

The CDR3 holds 15 amino acids from the cysteine to the phenylalanine. The retained sequence is limited to the CDR3, 45 bases, with the frame set at the first base. CDR1 and CDR2 are drawn from the germline V gene (reference sequence): SGHNT, YYREEE. V has 4 bases trimmed and J has 0 bases trimmed; junction bases matching no gene number 7. General conclusions and limits of the study: A cluster of highly shared sequence variants was judged likely to be a technical artifact of the sequencing pipeline. The classifier was reported to diagnose cytomegalovirus status with high specificity and sensitivity in both the original cohort and the validation cohort. Only TCR beta chains were sequenced in this cohort, and the absence of alpha or paired-chain data limited detectable features. A further reported finding was that TCR beta sequences accurately predicted the HLA-A and HLA-B alleles for most subjects in the first cohort. In an earlier analysis of roughly 560 of the donors, most TCR beta V segments were observed in productive rearrangements about 87% or about 30% of the time, broadly matching IMGT annotations. Presence/absence analyses assumed roughly uniform sequencing depth across donors, an assumption that may not hold. Because the 87-base-pair reads could not distinguish some IMGT-functional V segments, including TRBV6-2 and TRBV6-3, those segments were excluded. It was suggested by the authors that the approach could potentially be generalized to other disease states and immunological phenotypes. In a later genetic analysis, fewer N-insertions in productive TCRs were reported among donors in an Asian-associated ancestry cluster than the roughly 700-donor mean. A later analysis found that TCR association rates varied across HLA loci, with DRB1 alleles showing the most associated TCRs and HLA-C alleles the fewest. In a later analysis, several top co-occurrence clusters were reported to appear linked to parvovirus B19, influenza, CMV and Epstein-Barr virus. HLA typing was unavailable for some donors at each locus, so association tests used only the typed subset. A later analysis found that most CMV-associated TCR beta chains appeared HLA-restricted, with HLA associations seemingly driven largely by CMV exposure. Over 15 rarely observed V segments, including chromosome 9 orphons, were excluded from the earlier analysis of a few hundred of the donors because counts were too low. Linkage disequilibrium might explain the correlated functional status among segregating V segments, but an unknown experimental factor could not be ruled out. Assigning TCR associations to individual alleles was difficult when HLA alleles, especially DR and DQ, strongly co-occurred. CMV serostatus was the only immune exposure information available for the cohort. The study listed 164 TCR beta chains as associated with cytomegalovirus. In vitro tests confirmed that a few of the cytomegalovirus-associated TCR beta chains recognize cytomegalovirus antigens. In a later analysis, 15,000 to 20,000 TCR beta sequences were associated with specific HLA alleles at a false discovery rate of 0.05. A later genetic analysis associated a missense DCLRE1C variant with V-gene and J-gene trimming of TCR beta chains, and an independent cohort replicated the association. Across donors, most TCR sequences were observed very rarely, whereas some public TCRs were present in many individuals. In a later analysis, HLA-associated TCR beta chains were found to be more clonally expanded and to have lower generation probabilities than equally common non-associated chains.

The specimen was PBMCs. This chain is built from TRBV5-4 and TRBJ2-7, and 7 bases in between align with TRBD2. The TCR was taken from a woman aged 25 to 45 in good health and CMV-seronegative. The nucleotides read TGTGCCAGCAGCAAGGGGACTACTAGCTCCTACGAGCAGTACTTC. It translates to CASSKGTTSSYEQYF.